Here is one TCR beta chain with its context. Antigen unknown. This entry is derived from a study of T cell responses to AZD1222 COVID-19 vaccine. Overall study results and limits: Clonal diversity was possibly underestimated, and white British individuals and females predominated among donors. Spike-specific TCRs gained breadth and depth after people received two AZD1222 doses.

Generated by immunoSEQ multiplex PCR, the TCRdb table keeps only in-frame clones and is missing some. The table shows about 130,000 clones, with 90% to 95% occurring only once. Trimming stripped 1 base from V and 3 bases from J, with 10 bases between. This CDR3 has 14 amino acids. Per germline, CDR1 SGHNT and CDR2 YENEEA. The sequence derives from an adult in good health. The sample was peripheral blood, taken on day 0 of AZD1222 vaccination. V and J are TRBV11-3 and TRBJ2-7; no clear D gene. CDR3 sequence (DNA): TGTGCCAGCAGCTTAGTTGGCGGAGACTACGAGCAGTACTTC. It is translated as CASSLVGGDYEQYF.